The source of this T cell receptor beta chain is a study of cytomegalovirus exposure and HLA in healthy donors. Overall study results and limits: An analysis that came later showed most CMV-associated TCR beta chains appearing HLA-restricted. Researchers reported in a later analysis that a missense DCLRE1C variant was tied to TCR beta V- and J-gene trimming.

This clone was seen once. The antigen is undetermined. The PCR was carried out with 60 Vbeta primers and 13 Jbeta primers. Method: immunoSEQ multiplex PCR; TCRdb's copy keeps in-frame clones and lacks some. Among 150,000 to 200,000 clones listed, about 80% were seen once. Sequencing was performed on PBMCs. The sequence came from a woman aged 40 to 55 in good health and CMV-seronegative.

CDR3 nucleotide sequence: TGTGCCAGCGCCGAAACAGGGGGTTGGAATTCACCCCTCCACTTT. This translates into CASAETGGWNSPLHF. The rearrangement uses TRBV28 and TRBJ1-6, with TRBD1 matching over 8 bases. Germline V gene data show CDR1 as MDHEN and CDR2 as SYDVKM. V gave up 8 bases and J gave up 7 bases; unmatched junction bases: 10. The CDR3 extends over 15 amino acids.